Listed here are 21 T cell receptor beta chains from one sample, sequenced in a study of shared clonotypes between healthy human individuals. The naive CD8 fraction comprised CD45RO-negative cells positively selected for CCR7 and excluded terminally differentiated effector memory CD45RA+ cells. TCRdb's copy holds only in-frame clones and misses some; the assay was immunoSEQ multiplex PCR. This sample carries roughly 650,000 clones, 90% to 97% of them seen once, and the ten largest clones take approximately 0.1%. The sequencing sample was made of naive CD8+ T cells sorted from blood. Receptors originate from a woman aged 25-40 years in good health.

As concerns this clone: This same CDR3 is encoded by further DNA sequences in the sample. The V gene is TRBV2, the J gene TRBJ2-7; the match to TRBD1 covers 10 bases. Germline V gene lookup returns CDR1 SNHLY and CDR2 FYNNEI. The V gene end was trimmed by 2 bases and the J gene end by 2 bases; junction bases not matched to a gene: 6. This CDR3 spans 16 amino acids. The CDR3 nucleotides read TGTGCCAGCAGTGAAACCCTCGGACAGGGGGCCTACGAGCAGTACTTC. Its translation: CASSETLGQGAYEQYF.

The chain has TRBV5-4 and TRBJ1-2; D is unclear. V was shortened by 4 bases and J by 3 bases, with 10 bases between the two germline ends. From germline, CDR1 is SGHNT and CDR2 YYREEE (reference sequence). This CDR3 is 13 amino acids long. The CDR3 region is CASSPLSDYGYTF. For the CDR3, the DNA is TGTGCCAGCAGCCCCCTTTCGGACTATGGCTACACCTTC.

This chain links TRBV11-1 with TRBJ2-1; D not certain. The V end lost 2 bases, the J end lost 0 bases, and 11 bases lay between the germline ends. Germline V gene data show CDR1 as SGHAT and CDR2 as FQDESV (reference sequence). This CDR3 comprises 16 residues. CDR3 bases: TGTGCCAGCAGCTTACTCGCGGCTAGCTCCTACAATGAGCAGTTCTTC. Translated: CASSLLAASSYNEQFF.

The chain employs TRBV9 and TRBJ2-7, with D possibly matching TRBD2 (6 bases). CDR3 size: 13 residues. V lost 7 bases, J lost 0 bases, and 11 bases lay in between. Germline lookup yields CDR1 SGDLS and CDR2 YYNGEE. The CDR3 protein is CASSGTSSYEQYF. CDR3 bases: TGTGCCAGCTCCGGGACTTCCTCCTACGAGCAGTACTTC.

The J gene is TRBJ1-4, the V gene TRBV30, with D perhaps matching TRBD1 (6 bases). Germline loops: CDR1 GTSNPN, CDR2 SVGIG (reference sequence). The germline V and J ends were trimmed by 1 base and 7 bases, with 13 bases remaining between them. There are 14 residues in the CDR3. The CDR3 is CAWSAGVGAEKLFF. The CDR3 nucleotides are TGTGCCTGGAGTGCAGGGGTGGGGGCTGAAAAACTGTTTTTT.

The chain uses TRBV7-3 and TRBJ2-1, with 9 bases identical to TRBD2. From germline, CDR1 is SGHTA and CDR2 FQGTGA. Losses at the gene ends were 5 bases for V and 5 bases for J; bases not matched to a gene: 16. The CDR3 runs to 18 residues. The CDR3 nucleotides are TGTGCCAGCAGCCCCAAGGTGTCGGGCGGGAGGGCGGACAATGAGCAGTTCTTC. Translation gives CASSPKVSGGRADNEQFF.

The chain recombines TRBV19 with TRBJ1-2, with 7 bases that match TRBD1. The length of the CDR3 is 15 residues. V trimming: 5 bases; J trimming: 3 bases; junction bases outside the gene matches: 9. The germline CDR1 and CDR2 sequences are LNHDA and SQIVND (reference sequence). CDR3 sequence (DNA): TGTGCCAGTAGTCCCGCGGGAGGGGGCGACTATGGCTACACCTTC. Translating gives CASSPAGGGDYGYTF.

The gene calls are TRBV28 and TRBJ1-1; D unclear. Germline V gene lookup returns CDR1 MDHEN and CDR2 SYDVKM. This CDR3 is 15 amino acids long. V lost 1 base and J lost 7, with 16 bases in between. The CDR3 bases are TGTGCCAGCAGTTTATTTCTGGGAGGTAACTTTGAAGCTTTCTTT. The encoded protein is CASSLFLGGNFEAFF.

This clone came up once. The CDR3 DNA follows: TGTGCCAGCAGCTTAGTTGAGGCTAGCGGGATCCACGAGCAGTACTTC. Protein sequence: CASSLVEASGIHEQYF. The chain combines TRBV11-2 with TRBJ2-5, with 9 positions matching TRBD2. The J call may be mistaken, given a closer DNA end match to TRBJ2-7. Germline CDR1 SGHAT, CDR2 FQNNGV. The CDR3 contains 16 residues.

The chain carries TRBV19 and TRBJ2-1; D not resolved. CDR3 length: 14 amino acids. Trimming removed 3 bases from V and 2 bases from J, with 8 bases in between. CDR1 is LNHDA and CDR2 is SQIVND in the germline V gene (reference sequence). The DNA of the CDR3 is TGTGCCAGTAGTATGTTAGTGGCCTACAATGAGCAGTTCTTC. Translation gives CASSMLVAYNEQFF.

As DNA, the CDR3 is TGTGCCAGCAGTCGGGACAGCTTCACCTCCTACGAGCAGTACTTC. It yields the protein CASSRDSFTSYEQYF. The rearrangement joins TRBV28 to TRBJ2-7; 7 bases fit TRBD1. The CDR3 is made up of 15 amino acids. Per germline, CDR1 MDHEN and CDR2 SYDVKM. Losses at the gene ends were 5 bases for V and 0 bases for J; bases not matched to a gene: 7. The variable domain in full, with the rest retrieved from reference TRBV28 and TRBJ2-7, is DVKVTQSSRYLVKRTGEKVFLECVQDMDHENMFWYRQDPGLGLRLIYFSYDVKMKEKGDIPEGYSVSREKKERFSLILESASTNQTSMYLCASSRDSFTSYEQYFGPGTRLTVT.

The CDR3 spells CASSSSSEQYF. CDR3 DNA: TGTGCCAGCAGTTCCTCAAGCGAGCAGTACTTC. This rearrangement joins TRBV28 to TRBJ2-7, with D unresolved. V was trimmed by 4 bases and J by 6 bases, leaving 7 bases between them. Germline V gives CDR1 MDHEN, CDR2 SYDVKM. The CDR3 is made up of 11 amino acids.

The V and J genes are TRBV28 and TRBJ2-1, with TRBD2 as a possible D gene (6 bases). Trimming shortened V by 7 bases and J by 4 bases, and 14 bases separated the two germline ends. The CDR3 extends over 14 amino acids. The germline V gene encodes CDR1 MDHEN and CDR2 SYDVKM. The CDR3 region is CASNPLGGYNEQFF. CDR3 coding DNA: TGTGCCAGCAATCCACTTGGGGGGTACAATGAGCAGTTCTTC.

The chain joins TRBV4-1 to TRBJ1-5, with 7 bases matching TRBD1. J was trimmed by 1 base and V by 4 bases; bases with no gene match: 4. The germline CDR1 and CDR2 sequences are MGHRA and YSYEKL. The CDR3 contains 15 residues. CDR3 nucleotides: TGCGCCAGCAGCCCCGACAGGGCAAGCAATCAGCCCCAGCATTTT. Amino acid sequence: CASSPDRASNQPQHF.

This chain joins TRBV19 and TRBJ1-5, with D possibly TRBD1 on 5 matching bases. Germline loops: CDR1 LNHDA, CDR2 SQIVND (reference sequence). Trimming shortened V by 4 bases and J by 0 bases, and 10 bases separated the two germline ends. CDR3 length: 15 amino acids. CDR3 in amino acids: CASSNGDYSNQPQHF. The CDR3 nucleotides read TGTGCCAGTAGTAATGGGGACTATAGCAATCAGCCCCAGCATTTT.

This chain links TRBV4-1 with TRBJ1-1; a possible D gene is TRBD1 (6 bases). Germline CDR1 is MGHRA and CDR2 is YSYEKL. V was pared by 2 bases and J by 1 base, with 11 bases between. This CDR3 has 15 amino acids. In nucleotides, the CDR3 is TGCGCCAGCAGCCAAAGGACAGCCTCGAACACTGAAGCTTTCTTT. Translated: CASSQRTASNTEAFF.

This chain's CDR3 is CASGSSYNEQFF. CDR3 sequence (DNA): TGTGCCAGCGGGAGCTCCTACAATGAGCAGTTCTTC. The genes are TRBV27 and TRBJ2-1, with TRBD2 as a possible D gene (5 bases). V was pared by 8 bases and J by 0 bases, with 5 bases between. The CDR3 runs 12 residues. Germline CDR1 reads MNHEY; CDR2 reads SMNVEV (reference sequence).

The table lists this clone with a count of one. The chain links TRBV7-2 to TRBJ1-1; unclear D gene. Germline V lookup: CDR1 SGHTA, CDR2 FQGNSA. V lost 7 bases, J lost 6 bases, and 18 bases lay in between. This CDR3 contains 14 residues. The CDR3 DNA is TGTGCCAGCACCCTAGGGTGGGGTAGTCCTGAAGCTTTCTTT. Amino acid sequence: CASTLGWGSPEAFF.

This chain's CDR3 is CASFKWGANTGELFF. CDR3 DNA: TGTGCCAGCTTCAAGTGGGGTGCGAACACCGGGGAGCTGTTTTTT. The V call is TRBV27, the J call TRBJ2-2, with D unresolved. CDR1 and CDR2 from the germline V gene are MNHEY and SMNVEV (reference sequence). Trimming cost V 8 bases and J 0 bases, with 13 bases left between them. The CDR3 is made up of 15 amino acids.

This chain connects TRBV28 to TRBJ2-1; TRBD2 agrees at 11 bases. CDR3 size: 20 residues. CDR1 is MDHEN, CDR2 SYDVKM, per germline. Germline trimming cut 2 bases from V and 4 bases from J; bases unmatched to any gene: 16. In DNA, the CDR3 is TGTGCCAGCAGTTTAATAGACAATCGGTTAGCGGGAGGGGTGTACAATGAGCAGTTCTTC. Translating gives CASSLIDNRLAGGVYNEQFF.

The chain employs TRBV28 and TRBJ2-1; 9 nucleotides match TRBD1. CDR1 is MDHEN and CDR2 is SYDVKM in the germline V gene. The CDR3 is 14 residues long. The ends lost 5 bases at V and 8 bases at J; junction bases unmatched: 7. The CDR3 loop is CASSKDRGVDEQFF. The DNA of the CDR3 is TGTGCCAGCAGTAAGGACAGGGGAGTCGATGAGCAGTTCTTC.